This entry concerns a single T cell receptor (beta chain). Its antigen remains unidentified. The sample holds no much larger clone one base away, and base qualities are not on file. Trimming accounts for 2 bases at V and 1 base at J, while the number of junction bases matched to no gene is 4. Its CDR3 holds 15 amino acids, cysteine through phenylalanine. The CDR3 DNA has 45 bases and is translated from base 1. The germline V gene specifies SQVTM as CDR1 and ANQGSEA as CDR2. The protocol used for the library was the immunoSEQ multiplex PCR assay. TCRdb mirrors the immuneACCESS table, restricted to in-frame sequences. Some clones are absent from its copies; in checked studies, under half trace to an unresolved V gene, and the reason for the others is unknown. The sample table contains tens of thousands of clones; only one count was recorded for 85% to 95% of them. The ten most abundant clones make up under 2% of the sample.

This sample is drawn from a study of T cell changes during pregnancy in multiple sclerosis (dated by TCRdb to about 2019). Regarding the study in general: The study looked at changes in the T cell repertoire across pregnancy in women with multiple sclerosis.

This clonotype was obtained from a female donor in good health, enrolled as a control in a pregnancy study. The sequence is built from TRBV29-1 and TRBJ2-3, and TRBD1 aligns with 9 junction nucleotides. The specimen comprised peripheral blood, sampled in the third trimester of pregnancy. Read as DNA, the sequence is TGCAGCGTTGAACCCCGGGACAGGGGCACAGATACGCAGTATTTT. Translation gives CSVEPRDRGTDTQYF.